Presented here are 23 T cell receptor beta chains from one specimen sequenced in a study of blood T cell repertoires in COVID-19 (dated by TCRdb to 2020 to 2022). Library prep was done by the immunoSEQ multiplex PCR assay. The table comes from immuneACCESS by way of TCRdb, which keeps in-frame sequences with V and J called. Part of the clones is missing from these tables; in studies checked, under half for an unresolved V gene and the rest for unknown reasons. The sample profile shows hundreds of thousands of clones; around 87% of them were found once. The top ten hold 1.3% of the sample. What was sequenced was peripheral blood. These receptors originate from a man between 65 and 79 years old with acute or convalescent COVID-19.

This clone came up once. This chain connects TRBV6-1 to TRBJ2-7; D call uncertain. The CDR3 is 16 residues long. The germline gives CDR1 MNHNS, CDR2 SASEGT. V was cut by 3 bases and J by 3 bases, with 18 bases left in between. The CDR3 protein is CASSDRRQSTDYEQYF. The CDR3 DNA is TGTGCCAGCAGTGATAGGCGGCAATCAACCGACTACGAGCAGTACTTC.

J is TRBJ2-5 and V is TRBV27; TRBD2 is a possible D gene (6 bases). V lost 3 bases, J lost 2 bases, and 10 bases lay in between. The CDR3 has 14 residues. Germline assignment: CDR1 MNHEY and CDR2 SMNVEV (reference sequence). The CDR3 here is CASSFWGEQETQYF. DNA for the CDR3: TGTGCCAGCAGTTTTTGGGGGGAACAAGAGACCCAGTACTTC.

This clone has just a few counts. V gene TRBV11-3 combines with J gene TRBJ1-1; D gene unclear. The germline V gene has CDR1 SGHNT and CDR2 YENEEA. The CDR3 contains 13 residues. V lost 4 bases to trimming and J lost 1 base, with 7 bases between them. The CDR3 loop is CASSSRQNTEAFF. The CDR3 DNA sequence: TGTGCCAGCAGCTCTCGACAGAACACTGAAGCTTTCTTT.

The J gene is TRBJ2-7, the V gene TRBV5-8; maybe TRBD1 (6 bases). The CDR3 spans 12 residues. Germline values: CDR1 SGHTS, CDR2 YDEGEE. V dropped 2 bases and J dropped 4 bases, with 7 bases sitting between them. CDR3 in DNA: TGTGCCAGCAGCTTACAGGGTTACGAGCAGTACTTC. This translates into CASSLQGYEQYF.

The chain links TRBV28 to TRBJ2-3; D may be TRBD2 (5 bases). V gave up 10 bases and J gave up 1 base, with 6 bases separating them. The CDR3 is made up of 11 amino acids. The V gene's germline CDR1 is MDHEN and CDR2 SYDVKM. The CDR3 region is CATGGTDTQYF. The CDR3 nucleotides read TGTGCCACCGGGGGCACAGATACGCAGTATTTT.

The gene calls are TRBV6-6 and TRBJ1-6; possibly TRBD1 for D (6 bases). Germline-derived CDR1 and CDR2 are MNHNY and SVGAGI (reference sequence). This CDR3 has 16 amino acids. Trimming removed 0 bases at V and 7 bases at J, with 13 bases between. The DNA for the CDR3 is TGTGCCAGCAGTTACTCGATATCAGGGGTAAATTCACCCCTCCACTTT. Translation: CASSYSISGVNSPLHF.

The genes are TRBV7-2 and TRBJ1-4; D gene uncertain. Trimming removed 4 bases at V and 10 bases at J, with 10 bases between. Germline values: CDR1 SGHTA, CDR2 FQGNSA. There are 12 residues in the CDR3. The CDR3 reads CASSSPRGKLFF. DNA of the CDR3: TGTGCCAGCAGCTCTCCTCGGGGAAAACTGTTTTTT.

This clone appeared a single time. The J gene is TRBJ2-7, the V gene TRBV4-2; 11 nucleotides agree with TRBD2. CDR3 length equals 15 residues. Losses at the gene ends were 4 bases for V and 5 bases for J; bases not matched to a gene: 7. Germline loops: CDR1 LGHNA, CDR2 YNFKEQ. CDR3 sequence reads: CASSLRLAGMDEQYF. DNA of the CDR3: TGTGCCAGCAGCCTCCGACTAGCGGGGATGGACGAGCAGTACTTC.

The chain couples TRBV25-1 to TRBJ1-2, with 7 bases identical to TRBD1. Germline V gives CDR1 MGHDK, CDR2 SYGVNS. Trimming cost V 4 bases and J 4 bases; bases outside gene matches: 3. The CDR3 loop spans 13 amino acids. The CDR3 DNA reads TGTGCCAGCAGTGGAGGGACAGTCTATGGCTACACCTTC. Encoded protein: CASSGGTVYGYTF.

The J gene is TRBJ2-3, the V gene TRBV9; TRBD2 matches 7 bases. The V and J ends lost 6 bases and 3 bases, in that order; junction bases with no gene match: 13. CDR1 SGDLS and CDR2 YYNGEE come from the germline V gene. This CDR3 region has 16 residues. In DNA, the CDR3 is TGTGCCAGCACCCCGGTTGGGGGGGGGACTACAGATACGCAGTATTTT. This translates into CASTPVGGGTTDTQYF. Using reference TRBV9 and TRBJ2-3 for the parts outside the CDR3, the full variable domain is DSGVTQTPKHLITATGQRVTLRCSPRSGDLSVYWYQQSLDQGLQFLIQYYNGEERAKGNILERFSAQQFPDLHSELNLSSLELGDSALYFCASTPVGGGTTDTQYFGPGTRLTVL.

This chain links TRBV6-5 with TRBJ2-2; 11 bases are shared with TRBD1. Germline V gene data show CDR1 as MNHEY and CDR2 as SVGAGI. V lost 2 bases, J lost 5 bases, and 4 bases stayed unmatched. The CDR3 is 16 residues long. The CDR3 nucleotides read TGTGCCAGCAGTTACACGGGACAGGGGGGGACCGGGGAGCTGTTTTTT. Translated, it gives CASSYTGQGGTGELFF.

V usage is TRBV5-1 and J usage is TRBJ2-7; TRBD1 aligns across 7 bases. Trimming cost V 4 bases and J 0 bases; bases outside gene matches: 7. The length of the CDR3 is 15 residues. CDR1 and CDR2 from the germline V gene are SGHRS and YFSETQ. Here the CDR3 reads CASSPGTAISYEQYF. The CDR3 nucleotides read TGCGCCAGCAGCCCCGGGACAGCCATCTCCTACGAGCAGTACTTC. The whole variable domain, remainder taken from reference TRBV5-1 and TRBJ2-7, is KAGVTQTPRYLIKTRGQQVTLSCSPISGHRSVSWYQQTPGQGLQFLFEYFSETQRNKGNFPGRFSGRQFSNSRSEMNVSTLELGDSALYLCASSPGTAISYEQYFGPGTRLTVT.

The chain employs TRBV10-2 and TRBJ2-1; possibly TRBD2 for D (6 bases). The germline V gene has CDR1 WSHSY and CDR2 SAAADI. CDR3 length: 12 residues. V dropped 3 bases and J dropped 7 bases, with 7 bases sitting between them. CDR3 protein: CASSDRGNEQFF. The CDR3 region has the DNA TGCGCCAGCAGTGATCGGGGGAATGAGCAGTTCTTC.

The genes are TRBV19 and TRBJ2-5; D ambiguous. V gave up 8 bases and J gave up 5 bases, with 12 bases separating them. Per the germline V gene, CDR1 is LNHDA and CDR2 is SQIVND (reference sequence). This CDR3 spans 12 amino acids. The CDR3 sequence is CASSPGWETQYF. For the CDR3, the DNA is TGTGCCAGTTCCCCGGGTTGGGAGACCCAGTACTTC.

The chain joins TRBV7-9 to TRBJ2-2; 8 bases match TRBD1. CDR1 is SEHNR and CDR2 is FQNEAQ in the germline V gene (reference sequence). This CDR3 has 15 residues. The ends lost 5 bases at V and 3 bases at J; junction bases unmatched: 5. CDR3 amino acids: CASSPGQGDTGELFF. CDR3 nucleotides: TGTGCCAGCAGCCCAGGACAGGGCGACACCGGGGAGCTGTTTTTT.

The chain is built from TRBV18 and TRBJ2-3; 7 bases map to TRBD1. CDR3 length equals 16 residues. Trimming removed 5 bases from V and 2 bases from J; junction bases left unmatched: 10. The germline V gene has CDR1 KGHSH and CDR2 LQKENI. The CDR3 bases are TGTGCCAGCTCAGAGGGGGCGGGCGCGAACACAGATACGCAGTATTTT. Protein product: CASSEGAGANTDTQYF.

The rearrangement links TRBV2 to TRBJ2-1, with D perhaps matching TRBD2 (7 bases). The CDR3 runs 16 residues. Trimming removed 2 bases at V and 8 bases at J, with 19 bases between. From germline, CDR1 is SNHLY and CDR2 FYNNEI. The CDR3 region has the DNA TGTGCCAGCAGTGAATTGGGCGGGGGCCCTACGGATGAGCAGTTCTTC. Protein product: CASSELGGGPTDEQFF.

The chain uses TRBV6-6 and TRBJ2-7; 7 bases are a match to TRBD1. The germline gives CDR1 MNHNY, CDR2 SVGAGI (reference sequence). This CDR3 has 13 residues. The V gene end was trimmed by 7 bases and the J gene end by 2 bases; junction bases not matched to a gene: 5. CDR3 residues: CASTADRAYEQYF. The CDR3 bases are TGTGCCAGCACCGCCGACAGGGCCTACGAGCAGTACTTC.

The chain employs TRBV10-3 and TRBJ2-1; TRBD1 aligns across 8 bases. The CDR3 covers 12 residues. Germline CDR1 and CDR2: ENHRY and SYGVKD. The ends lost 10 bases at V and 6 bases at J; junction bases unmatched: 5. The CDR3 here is CATQGAGNEQFF. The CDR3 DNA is TGTGCCACCCAGGGGGCGGGCAATGAGCAGTTCTTC.

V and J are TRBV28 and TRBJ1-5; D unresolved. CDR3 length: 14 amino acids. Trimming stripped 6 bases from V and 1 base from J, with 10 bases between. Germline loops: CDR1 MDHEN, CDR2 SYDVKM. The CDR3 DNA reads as TGTGCCAGCAGGCAGGTTTCGAGCAATCAGCCCCAGCATTTT. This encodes CASRQVSSNQPQHF.

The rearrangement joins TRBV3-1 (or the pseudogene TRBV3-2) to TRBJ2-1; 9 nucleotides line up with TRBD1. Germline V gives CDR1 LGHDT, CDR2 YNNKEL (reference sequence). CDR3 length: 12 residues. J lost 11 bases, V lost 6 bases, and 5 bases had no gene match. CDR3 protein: CASRPTGGQQFF. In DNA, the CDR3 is TGTGCCAGCAGACCCACAGGGGGCCAGCAGTTCTTC.

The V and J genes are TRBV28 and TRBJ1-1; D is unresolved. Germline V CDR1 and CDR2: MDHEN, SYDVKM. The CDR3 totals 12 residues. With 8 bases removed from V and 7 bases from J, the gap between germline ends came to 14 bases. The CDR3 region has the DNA TGTGCCAGCGGGGTTGGGCGGGATGAAGCTTTCTTT. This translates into CASGVGRDEAFF.

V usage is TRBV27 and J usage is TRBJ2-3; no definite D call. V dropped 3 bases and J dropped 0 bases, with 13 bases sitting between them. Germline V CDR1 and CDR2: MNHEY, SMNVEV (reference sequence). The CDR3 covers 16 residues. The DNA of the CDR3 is TGTGCCAGCAGTTTCTCCCGGGTATCTAGCACAGATACGCAGTATTTT. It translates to CASSFSRVSSTDTQYF.